The present T cell receptor beta chain was sequenced within a study of shared clonotypes between healthy human individuals. Germline V gene sequence: CDR1 MNHNS, CDR2 SASEGT. The CDR3 has 16 residues. The ends were cut back, 2 bases at V and 0 bases at J, with 11 bases in the middle. CD8 cells regarded as naive lacked CD45RO, were positively chosen for CCR7, and omitted terminally differentiated effector memory CD45RA+ cells. The repertoire was sequenced with immunoSEQ multiplex PCR; TCRdb's copy has only in-frame clones and lacks some. The repertoire holds hundreds of thousands of clones, with around 92% as singletons.

The genes are TRBV6-1 and TRBJ1-5; no firm D call. This sequence was found in a man aged 30 to 45 in good health. Material: naive CD8+ T cells sorted from blood. CDR3 in DNA: TGTGCCAGCAGTGAATTGCGCGGGGATAGCAATCAGCCCCAGCATTTT. This gives the protein CASSELRGDSNQPQHF.